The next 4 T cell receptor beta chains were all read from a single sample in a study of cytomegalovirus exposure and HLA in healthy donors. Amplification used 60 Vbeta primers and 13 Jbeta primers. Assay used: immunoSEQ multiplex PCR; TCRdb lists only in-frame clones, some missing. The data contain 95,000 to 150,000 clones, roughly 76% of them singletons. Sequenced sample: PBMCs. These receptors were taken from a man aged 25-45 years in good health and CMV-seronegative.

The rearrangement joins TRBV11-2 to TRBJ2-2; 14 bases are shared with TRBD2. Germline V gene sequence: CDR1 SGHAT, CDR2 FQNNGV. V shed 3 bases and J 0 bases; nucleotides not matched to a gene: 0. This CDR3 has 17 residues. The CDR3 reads CASSLTSGGANTGELFF. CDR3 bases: TGTGCCAGCAGCTTGACTAGCGGGGGGGCGAACACCGGGGAGCTGTTTTTT. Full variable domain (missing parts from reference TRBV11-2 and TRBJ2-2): EAGVAQSPRYKIIEKRQSVAFWCNPISGHATLYWYQQILGQGPKLLIQFQNNGVVDDSQLPKDRFSAERLKGVDSTLKIQPAKLEDSAVYLCASSLTSGGANTGELFFGEGSRLTVL.

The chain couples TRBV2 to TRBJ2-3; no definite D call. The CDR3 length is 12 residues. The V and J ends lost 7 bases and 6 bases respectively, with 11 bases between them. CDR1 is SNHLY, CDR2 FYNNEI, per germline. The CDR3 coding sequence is TGTGCCAGCATCAACACCCAGGATACGCAGTATTTT. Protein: CASINTQDTQYF.

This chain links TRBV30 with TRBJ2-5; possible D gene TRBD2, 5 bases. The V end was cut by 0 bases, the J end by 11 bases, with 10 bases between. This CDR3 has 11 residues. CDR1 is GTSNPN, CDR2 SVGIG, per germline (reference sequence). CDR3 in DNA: TGTGCCTGGAGTGTCGTAAGGGAGCAGTACTTC. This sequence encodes CAWSVVREQYF. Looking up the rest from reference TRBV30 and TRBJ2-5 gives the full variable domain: SQTIHQWPATLVQPVGSPLSLECTVEGTSNPNLYWYRQAAGRGLQLLFYSVGIGQISSEVPQNLSASRPQDRQFILSSKKLLLSDSGFYLCAWSVVREQYFGPGTRLLVL.

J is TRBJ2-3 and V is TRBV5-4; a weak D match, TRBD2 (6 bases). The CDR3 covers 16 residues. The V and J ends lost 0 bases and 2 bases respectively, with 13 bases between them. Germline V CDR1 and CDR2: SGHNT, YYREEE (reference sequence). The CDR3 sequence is CASSLGGGAPTDTQYF. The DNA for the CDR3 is TGTGCCAGCAGCTTGGGTGGAGGGGCCCCCACAGATACGCAGTATTTT.